Listed here are 8 T cell receptor beta chains from one sample, sequenced in a study of blood T cell repertoires in COVID-19. Generated by immunoSEQ multiplex PCR, the TCRdb table keeps only in-frame clones and is missing some. The sample carries more than 300,000 clones, around 90% recorded once. Sequencing was performed on peripheral blood. The receptor set was obtained from a woman aged 40 to 50 with COVID-19, enrolled during active disease.

This clone was picked up one time. The CDR3 is CASSSLAGGRNEQFF. DNA for the CDR3: TGTGCCAGCAGTTCCTTAGCGGGAGGGCGGAATGAGCAGTTCTTC. V gene TRBV6-5 combines with J gene TRBJ2-1; TRBD2 aligns across 11 bases. Looked up from germline, CDR1 is MNHEY and CDR2 is SVGAGI. J gave up 7 bases and V 4 bases, and 6 bases lay outside the gene matches. The CDR3 is 15 amino acids.

The chain carries TRBV6-5 and TRBJ1-1, with 9 bases lining up with TRBD1. CDR1 is MNHEY and CDR2 is SVGAGI in the germline V gene. With V trimmed by 10 bases and J by 2 bases, 8 bases remained unmatched. The CDR3 is made up of 14 amino acids. The CDR3 DNA is TGTGCCAACCGGCGGGACAGGGTAAACACTGAAGCTTTCTTT. This encodes CANRRDRVNTEAFF.

This chain links TRBV29-1 with TRBJ2-1; 13 bases align to TRBD2. V gave up 1 base and J gave up 4 bases; unmatched junction bases: 4. The CDR3 is 16 amino acids. The germline CDR1 and CDR2 sequences are SQVTM and ANQGSEA. The CDR3 bases are TGCAGCGTTGAAGGTCGGACTAGCGGGGGATACAATGAGCAGTTCTTC. Encoded protein: CSVEGRTSGGYNEQFF.

In DNA, the CDR3 is TGTGCCAGCAGTGAAGGGGAGCCCTACGAGCAGTACTTC. Translated, it gives CASSEGEPYEQYF. The chain has TRBV6-1 and TRBJ2-7; perhaps TRBD2 as D (5 bases). The CDR3 runs 13 residues. Germline lookup yields CDR1 MNHNS and CDR2 SASEGT. Trimming shortened V by 1 base and J by 2 bases, and 6 bases separated the two germline ends.

The chain links TRBV19 to TRBJ1-4; perhaps TRBD1 as D (5 bases). The germline V and J ends were trimmed by 6 bases and 8 bases, with 13 bases remaining between them. CDR1 is LNHDA, CDR2 SQIVND, per germline (reference sequence). This CDR3 is 13 amino acids long. CDR3 DNA sequence: TGTGCCAGTAGCCAAGGGGCGATCGAAAAACTGTTTTTT. Its translation is CASSQGAIEKLFF.

This clone has a handful of counts. The CDR3 is CASSPGGADYEQYF. The CDR3, as DNA: TGTGCCAGCAGCCCCGGGGGGGCAGACTACGAGCAGTACTTC. The genes are TRBV11-3 and TRBJ2-7; 8 positions agree with TRBD2. The CDR3 has 14 residues. CDR1 SGHNT and CDR2 YENEEA come from the germline V gene. The J segment lost 3 bases and the V segment lost 5 bases, leaving 6 bases of the junction unmatched.

As to this clone: Other nucleotide sequences in the sample specify the same CDR3. The rearrangement joins TRBV28 to TRBJ1-2, with D possibly matching TRBD1 (6 bases). Trimming removed 2 bases at V and 0 bases at J, with 7 bases between. CDR1 and CDR2 from the germline V gene are MDHEN and SYDVKM. The CDR3 extends over 14 amino acids. For the CDR3, the DNA is TGTGCCAGCAGTTTAGGGGGCCCTAACTATGGCTACACCTTC. Translation gives CASSLGGPNYGYTF.

This rearrangement joins TRBV29-1 to TRBJ1-4; unclear D gene. The germline V and J ends were trimmed by 4 bases and 0 bases, with 9 bases remaining between them. This CDR3 contains 14 residues. Germline V gives CDR1 SQVTM, CDR2 ANQGSEA. CDR3 residues: CSVGFTSTNEKLFF. The CDR3 DNA reads TGCAGCGTTGGGTTCACTTCAACTAATGAAAAACTGTTTTTT.